The sequence of this TCR beta chain was determined in a study of regulatory T cells in long-lasting Graves disease. Documented time point: persistent/refractory GD, antithyroid drugs over 5 years with positive TRAb. From RNA extracted from PBMCs, the TCR library was made. In this cohort, patients came from an endocrinology department located in Xi'an, China. With 4 bases clipped from V and 1 base from J, the junction kept 7 bases outside the gene matches. CDR1 is MDHEN, CDR2 SYDVKM, per germline. The CDR3 is 16 amino acids. Regarding the study as a whole: There were preferences for TRBV28, TRBJ1-2 and TRBJ2-5 in persistent disease.

This clonotype was detected only a few times. The antigen is unknown. The TCR beta library used iRepertoire HTBI primers with Arm-PCR amplification of CDR3. TCRdb re-analysed the multiplex PCR reads in MiXCR, keeping a single row per CDR3 protein. The sample has fewer than 550,000 distinct CDR3 sequences, 20% to 25% seen once; the top ten hold about 7%. This clonotype originated in a female donor with Graves disease. The chain joins TRBV28 to TRBJ2-3; 8 bases are a match to TRBD1. This specimen was peripheral blood mononuclear cells (PBMCs), taken when the disease was refractory, from a patient treated with antithyroid drugs. CDR3 amino acids: CASSSDHRGGTDTQYF. CDR3 nucleotide sequence: TGTGCCAGCAGTTCCGACCACAGGGGGGGCACAGATACGCAGTATTTT.